This is a list of T cell receptor beta chains from one sample in a study of T cell repertoires in cytomegalovirus infection. TCRdb reprocessed the reads with MiXCR, giving one entry per CDR3 protein. Here the sample spans 270,000 or so distinct CDR3 sequences, approximately 15% being singletons. Sample: CD8+ T cells from PBMCs. These receptors were obtained from a human donor in good health (CMV status not recorded). Some clones in this sample may be carry-over from other donors' samples. Both conserved end residues are part of each CDR3. The D gene is left open where the match is weak. Clone sizes are given selectively: once, few, many, or a class where the clone is expanded.

j_gene | abundance | v_gene | d_gene | CDR3nt | CDR3aa
TRBJ2-7 | - | TRBV11-2 | - | TGTGCCAGCAGCTTAGACGGACTACTCTACGAGCAGTACTTC | CASSLDGLLYEQYF
TRBJ1-2 | - | TRBV28 | - | TGTGCCAGCAGTTCGGTCCGGGGGAACTATGGCTACACCTTC | CASSSVRGNYGYTF
TRBJ2-5 | - | TRBV7-9 | TRBD1 | TGTGCCAGCAGCTCCCGGGACAGGAGAGACCAAGAGACCCAGTACTTC | CASSSRDRRDQETQYF
TRBJ2-3 | - | TRBV4-1 | - | TGCGCCAGCAGCCATGTAATGGGTCTAAGCACAGATACGCAGTATTTT | CASSHVMGLSTDTQYF
TRBJ2-6 | many | TRBV7-8 | - | TGTGCCAGCAGCCCGAGGCCAGGGTCCCCCTCTGGGGCCAACGTCCTGACTTTC | CASSPRPGSPSGANVLTF
TRBJ1-1 | - | TRBV29-1 | - | TGCAGCGTTGAACGGGCGACACAGAACACTGAAGCTTTCTTT | CSVERATQNTEAFF
TRBJ2-5 | many | TRBV11-2 | - | TGTGCCAGCAGCTTAGGCTACGACCGCAGGGGAGAGACCCAGTACTTC | CASSLGYDRRGETQYF
TRBJ1-5 | many | TRBV28 | - | TGTGCCAGCAATGCAGGGAAGAGGGGAAGCAATCAGCCCCAGCATTTT | CASNAGKRGSNQPQHF
TRBJ2-7 | many | TRBV20-1 | - | TGCAGTGCTAGAGATCTTGGGATCCACGAGCAGTACTTC | CSARDLGIHEQYF
TRBJ2-5 | - | TRBV11-2 | - | TGTGCCAGCAGCCAAAAGCGGGAGACCCAGTACTTC | CASSQKRETQYF
TRBJ2-7 | many | TRBV7-2 | TRBD2 | TGTGCCAGCAGCTTAGTCGGGGGGTACAGCTCCTACGAGCAGTACTTC | CASSLVGGYSSYEQYF
TRBJ2-5 | many | TRBV6-5 | TRBD2 | TGTGCCAGCCAGGGACTAGCGGATCAAGAGACCCAGTACTTC | CASQGLADQETQYF
TRBJ2-7 | many | TRBV28 | - | TGTGCCAGCAGTTTAGCCGGTGGACCGCCCTCCTACGAGCAGTACTTC | CASSLAGGPPSYEQYF
TRBJ2-2 | - | TRBV5-1 | - | TGCGCCAGCAGCTTGGCTGCAGCTGGCGGGGAGCTGTTTTTT | CASSLAAAGGELFF
TRBJ1-3 | many | TRBV11-2 | TRBD1 | TGTGCCAGCAGCTCCTGGCACCGTCGACAGGGAAGGGCTGGAAACACCATATATTTT | CASSSWHRRQGRAGNTIYF
TRBJ2-5 | few | TRBV5-4 | TRBD2 | TGTGCCAGCGCGATCGGGGGGGGGGCCTGGGAGACCCAGTACTTC | CASAIGGGAWETQYF
TRBJ2-1 | - | TRBV5-1 | - | TGCGCCAGCTCGACGGGGTCGAACTCCTACAATGAGCAGTTCTTC | CASSTGSNSYNEQFF
TRBJ1-6 | few | TRBV18 | TRBD1 | TGTGCCAGCTCACCCGGGGGCAGGGGGCTTGACTCACCCCTCCACTTT | CASSPGGRGLDSPLHF
TRBJ2-5 | - | TRBV7-9 | - | TGTGCCAGCAGCTTACCGGGGGTTGAGACCCAGTACTTC | CASSLPGVETQYF
TRBJ1-2 | few | TRBV5-1 | - | TGCGCCAGCAGCCTGTCGCCAGGGGAGCTAAGTGGCTACACCTTC | CASSLSPGELSGYTF